The 22 T cell receptor beta chains below all came from one sample that was sequenced in a study of tumor-infiltrating lymphocytes in primary liver carcinoma. From about 19-30 mg of unsorted bulk tissue, DNA and RNA were co-extracted together. TCR beta cDNA came from approximately 540 ng total RNA, primed with a constant-region primer. What produced the TCR beta libraries was three nested multiplex PCR rounds using slightly modified ARM-PCR. With TRBV1-TRBV30 forward primers and a C-beta reverse primer, the first two PCR rounds were run for 10 to 11 cycles each. TCRdb re-called the multiplex PCR reads through MiXCR, storing one row per CDR3 protein. The sample lists 99,000 or so distinct CDR3 sequences; almost 70% were seen once. The sample comprised liver tumor tissue from sampling region 5. Documented subset: tumor region T5, tumor centre. These receptor sequences come from a woman between 55 and 75 years old with primary liver carcinoma and hepatitis B virus infection.

This clonotype was counted a few times. The chain joins TRBV28 to TRBJ2-3, with D maybe TRBD2 (5 bases). The CDR3 has 11 amino acids. V lost 8 bases to trimming and J lost 8 bases, with 11 bases between them. Per germline, CDR1 MDHEN and CDR2 SYDVKM. The CDR3 is CASLLEGTQYF. CDR3 coding DNA: TGTGCCAGCCTATTAGAGGGTACGCAGTATTTT.

The gene calls are TRBV12-3 or TRBV12-4 and TRBJ1-5; the match to TRBD1 covers 9 bases. V shed 5 bases and J 8 bases; nucleotides not matched to a gene: 10. The length of the CDR3 is 15 residues. CDR3 residues: CASSTNRGQDEPQHF. CDR3 nucleotide sequence: TGTGCCAGCAGTACGAACAGGGGGCAAGATGAGCCCCAGCATTTT.

The genes are TRBV29-1 and TRBJ2-5, with D perhaps matching TRBD2 (5 bases). The CDR3 sequence is 14 residues long. Germline values: CDR1 SQVTM, CDR2 ANQGSEA. Deletions cut 3 bases from V and 5 bases from J, with 16 bases between. CDR3 nucleotides: TGCAGCGTTGATTATTTTAGAGGGAGTGAGACCCAGTACTTC. This encodes CSVDYFRGSETQYF.

Regarding this clonotype: Germline and junction disagree at one end, which may indicate a read error. The chain has TRBV6-1 and TRBJ2-1, with 7 positions matching TRBD2. The CDR3 loop spans 16 amino acids. Germline CDR1 and CDR2: MNHNS and SASEGT. The CDR3 is CASSDPSGRAYNEQSF. In nucleotides, the CDR3 is TGTGCCAGTTCAGACCCTAGCGGCAGAGCCTACAATGAACAGTCCTTC.

Turning to this clonotype: A junction boundary mismatches the germline segment, possibly from a read error. V is TRBV4-2 and J is TRBJ1-2; 8 bases fit TRBD1. Germline V gene lookup returns CDR1 LGHNA and CDR2 YNFKEQ. This CDR3 contains 15 residues. CDR3 nucleotides: TGTGCCACCAGCCAAGGGGGACAGGAGAACTATGGATACACCTTC. It encodes CATSQGGQENYGYTF.

Worth noting for this clonotype: Germline is not matched at one junction end, which may reflect a read error. J is TRBJ2-1 and V is TRBV29-1; TRBD2 agrees at 10 bases. The V gene's germline CDR1 is SQVTM and CDR2 ANQGSEA. The CDR3 is 12 residues long. The CDR3 protein is CSYRTSGNEQFF. In DNA, the CDR3 is TGCAGCTATAGGACTAGCGGCAATGAACAGTTCTTC.

Regarding this clonotype: A single base separates this from a much larger clone, so it may be a read error. The chain is built from TRBV28 and TRBJ2-1, with D uncertain. CDR1 is MDHEN and CDR2 is SYDVKM in the germline V gene. The CDR3 extends over 15 amino acids. DNA of the CDR3: TGTGCCAGCAGTTTTCGGGCCAGCTCCTACAATGAGCAGCTCTTC. Encoded protein: CASSFRASSYNEQLF. The full variable domain, rest sourced from reference TRBV28 and TRBJ2-1, is DVKVTQSSRYLVKRTGEKVFLECVQDMDHENMFWYRQDPGLGLRLIYFSYDVKMKEKGDIPEGYSVSREKKERFSLILESASTNQTSMYLCASSFRASSYNEQLFGPGTRLTVL.

With respect to this clonotype: One end of the junction varies from germline; a read error may be responsible. The chain carries TRBV12-3 or TRBV12-4 and TRBJ2-2; TRBD2 is a possible D gene (5 bases). This CDR3 spans 17 amino acids. CDR3 DNA sequence: TGTACCAGCAGTTTACGAGCGGTAGGTCTAATCACCGGGGAGCTGTTTTTT. This gives the protein CTSSLRAVGLITGELFF.

This clonotype has a count of ten or more. The rearrangement links TRBV12-3 or TRBV12-4 to TRBJ2-2; D unresolved. V lost 7 bases, J lost 0 bases, and 12 bases lay in between. This CDR3 is 15 amino acids long. For the CDR3, the DNA is TGTGCCAGCAAAGACGGATCTACGAACACCGGGGAGCTGTTTTTT. Its protein is CASKDGSTNTGELFF.

This clonotype showed up many times. The chain combines TRBV4-1 with TRBJ2-7; D is undetermined. CDR1 is MGHRA and CDR2 is YSYEKL in the germline V gene. The CDR3 spans 14 residues. The germline V and J ends were trimmed by 2 bases and 2 bases, with 10 bases remaining between them. CDR3: CASSQPRTPYEQYF. CDR3 DNA: TGCGCCAGCAGCCAACCCAGGACCCCCTACGAGCAGTACTTC.

A remark on this clonotype: An end of the junction differs from the germline gene, which may be a read error. The chain recombines TRBV11-3 with TRBJ2-1; the D gene is possibly TRBD2 (6 bases). Germline V gives CDR1 SGHNT, CDR2 YENEEA. The CDR3 is made up of 17 amino acids. The DNA for the CDR3 is TGTGTCAGCAGCTTAGGTCGGAGGGAGTGGGGCGTCGATGAGCAGTTCTTC. Protein sequence: CVSSLGRREWGVDEQFF.

This sequence joins TRBV5-1 and TRBJ2-1; no clear D gene. This CDR3 region has 11 residues. Trimming removed 4 bases from V and 8 bases from J, with 7 bases in between. Germline V gene lookup returns CDR1 SGHRS and CDR2 YFSETQ. CDR3 protein: CASSTKYEQFF. DNA for the CDR3: TGCGCCAGCAGCACCAAGTATGAGCAGTTCTTC.

For this clonotype: One junction end disagrees with the germline gene, perhaps due to a read error. The CDR3 loop is CTSQVTGTGGEQYF. The CDR3 DNA follows: TGTACCAGCCAGGTGACCGGGACAGGGGGCGAGCAGTACTTC. The rearrangement links TRBV6-2 or TRBV6-3 to TRBJ2-7; 11 positions match TRBD1. CDR1 is MNHEY and CDR2 is SVGEGT in the germline V gene. This CDR3 region has 14 residues.

With respect to this clonotype: A junction boundary mismatches the germline segment, possibly from a read error. The chain links TRBV11-2 to TRBJ2-2, with D perhaps assigned TRBD1 or TRBD2 (7 bases each). The germline gives CDR1 SGHAT, CDR2 FQNNGV. The CDR3 is 15 residues long. Written as DNA, the CDR3 is TGTGCCAGCAGCGCCCGACAGGGAGGGGCCGGAGAGCTGTTTTTT. Its translation is CASSARQGGAGELFF.

Turning to this clonotype: A much larger clone lies a single base off, so this may be a read error. Likely a read error: the CDR3 ends without its conserved phenylalanine or tryptophan. The rearrangement joins TRBV4-1 to TRBJ2-1; D not certain. The germline V gene has CDR1 MGHRA and CDR2 YSYEKL. V shed 8 bases and J shed 6 bases, with 17 bases lying between them. CDR3 size: 14 residues. The CDR3 sequence is CASHRPGSSNEQFL. The CDR3 nucleotides are TGCGCCAGCCACCGGCCAGGCTCATCCAATGAGCAGTTCCTC.

Comments on this clonotype: A read error may be the cause here, since a much bigger clone is one base away. This chain links TRBV5-6 with TRBJ2-4, with D possibly TRBD1 on 5 matching bases. This CDR3 region has 14 residues. Germline CDR1 and CDR2: SGHDT and YYEEEE. The CDR3 region is CASSLNTAWGIQCF. CDR3 DNA sequence: TGTGCCAGCAGCTTGAATACAGCATGGGGCATTCAGTGCTTC.

With respect to this clonotype: At one of its ends the junction is not consistent with the germline gene, which may arise from a read error. This chain links TRBV4-1 with TRBJ1-1, with 9 bases that match TRBD1. Per germline, CDR1 MGHRA and CDR2 YSYEKL. The CDR3 covers 14 residues. Written as DNA, the CDR3 is TGCGCCAGCAGCCAGGGACAGGGCTGTTCTGAAGCTTTCTTC. This codes for CASSQGQGCSEAFF.

This clonotype was seen just once. Since the CDR3 does not end with the conserved phenylalanine or tryptophan, this likely comes from a read error. It is unclear where the CDR3 begins or ends on the DNA, so no DNA is shown, and the CDR3 is as TCRdb lists it. V usage is TRBV11-2 and J usage is TRBJ2-2; TRBD1, the table's D call, was not compared with the DNA. Including both end residues, the CDR3 is 15 amino acids long. Germline V gene data show CDR1 as SGHAT and CDR2 as FQNNGV. CDR3: CANSPITGSTGELFL.

As for this clonotype: Just one base apart from a much larger clone, this may be a read error. This chain joins TRBV5-1 and TRBJ2-5, with D possibly being TRBD1 or TRBD2 (6 bases each). CDR1 and CDR2 (germline): SGHRS, YFSETQ. The CDR3 runs to 16 residues. CDR3 DNA sequence: TGCGCCAGCAGCTTGGTCCGCGGGACACAACAAGAGATCCAGTACTTC. It encodes CASSLVRGTQQEIQYF.

About this clonotype itself: The junction does not match germline at one end; this may be a read error. The V call is TRBV28, the J call TRBJ2-7; D could derive from TRBD1 or TRBD2 (11 bases each). The CDR3 is 18 amino acids. Germline CDR1 reads MDHEN; CDR2 reads SYDVKM. CDR3 in DNA: TGTGCCAACAGTACCTCAGGGACAGGGGGGACTAGCGGTTACGAGCAGTACTTC. Residues: CANSTSGTGGTSGYEQYF.

The chain links TRBV12-3 or TRBV12-4 to TRBJ1-5; TRBD1 matches 8 bases. The CDR3 runs to 15 residues. With 6 bases clipped from V and 9 bases from J, the junction kept 13 bases outside the gene matches. The CDR3 DNA sequence: TGTGCCAGCAGCTACCTTGACAGGGGTTTTGGGCCCCAGCATTTT. Translated: CASSYLDRGFGPQHF.

Details on this clonotype: One end of the junction varies from germline; a read error may be responsible. V and J are TRBV10-3 and TRBJ1-2, with D hard to call. Germline V gene sequence: CDR1 ENHRY, CDR2 SYGVKD. The CDR3 is 16 residues long. CDR3 protein: CTIIEYELKGNYGYTF. The DNA of the CDR3 is TGTACCATCATTGAGTACGAGTTGAAAGGAAACTATGGCTACACCTTC.